The rows below give T cell receptor beta chains drawn from one sample of a study of T-cell reconstitution after alpha-beta-depleted transplantation in children. One entry per CDR3 protein results from TCRdb running MiXCR on the PCR reads. The sample includes about 980,000 distinct CDR3 sequences, about 29% of them seen just once. Source: PBMCs, mostly from graft donor cells, taken 360 days after TCRalphabeta/CD19-depleted stem cell transplant. The receptor source for this set is a boy in the first two years of life who had a stem cell transplant for SCID, so the T cells may come from the graft donor. Each CDR3 is given without its conserved first and last residue. Each record gives: V gene, J gene, CDR3 protein.

V gene: TRBV29-1
J gene: TRBJ2-1
CDR3 protein: SVRQTAGDEQF

V gene: TRBV12-3/TRBV12-4
J gene: TRBJ1-5
CDR3 protein: ASTGQNYQPQH

V gene: TRBV3-1
J gene: TRBJ1-2
CDR3 protein: ASGAGGTKGYT

V gene: TRBV4-3
J gene: TRBJ2-1
CDR3 protein: ASSPYKSGGSHNEQF

V gene: TRBV7-2
J gene: TRBJ2-7
CDR3 protein: ASSLGRRSSEQY

V gene: TRBV7-2
J gene: TRBJ2-1
CDR3 protein: ASSPGGYSYNEQF

V gene: TRBV6-5
J gene: TRBJ2-3
CDR3 protein: ASSWGEGRADTQY

V gene: TRBV10-3
J gene: TRBJ1-5
CDR3 protein: AISESGTQPQH

V gene: TRBV19
J gene: TRBJ1-3
CDR3 protein: ASTAGASGNTIY

V gene: TRBV7-2
J gene: TRBJ2-3
CDR3 protein: ASSLVVGQGLDTQY

V gene: TRBV6-1
J gene: TRBJ2-2
CDR3 protein: AALGGAGLNTGELF

V gene: TRBV15
J gene: TRBJ2-3
CDR3 protein: ATSSYSTDTQY

V gene: TRBV7-6
J gene: TRBJ2-7
CDR3 protein: ASSLKIWGQDTYEQY

V gene: TRBV27
J gene: TRBJ2-1
CDR3 protein: ASSLLLAGGPCEQF

V gene: TRBV20-1
J gene: TRBJ2-7
CDR3 protein: SADWRQGGYEQY

V gene: TRBV4-3
J gene: TRBJ2-3
CDR3 protein: ASSTQLQGAQTDTQY

V gene: TRBV5-1
J gene: TRBJ2-7
CDR3 protein: ASSLGGGGSYEQY

V gene: TRBV2
J gene: TRBJ2-7
CDR3 protein: ASISDISYEQY

V gene: TRBV12-3/TRBV12-4
J gene: TRBJ1-5
CDR3 protein: ASAGSGVGQPQH

V gene: TRBV3-1
J gene: TRBJ2-3
CDR3 protein: ASSQAFPSDTQY

V gene: TRBV28
J gene: TRBJ2-1
CDR3 protein: ASRKNSGGLYNEQF

V gene: TRBV4-2
J gene: TRBJ2-5
CDR3 protein: ASSQVETSGHQETQY

V gene: TRBV20-1
J gene: TRBJ2-5
CDR3 protein: SARAGFQETQY

V gene: TRBV29-1
J gene: TRBJ1-1
CDR3 protein: SVERENTEAF

V gene: TRBV12-3/TRBV12-4
J gene: TRBJ1-1
CDR3 protein: ASISGFGNTEAF

V gene: TRBV9
J gene: TRBJ1-1
CDR3 protein: ASSSPGKGTEAF

V gene: TRBV7-9
J gene: TRBJ1-1
CDR3 protein: ASSLLALNTEAF

V gene: TRBV20-1
J gene: TRBJ2-1
CDR3 protein: SASRGGARNEQF

V gene: TRBV10-3
J gene: TRBJ1-2
CDR3 protein: AISEQAYYGYT

V gene: TRBV6-2/TRBV6-3
J gene: TRBJ2-2
CDR3 protein: ASSYSGLAANTGELF

V gene: TRBV5-6
J gene: TRBJ2-1
CDR3 protein: ASSLLGLYEQF

V gene: TRBV4-1
J gene: TRBJ2-1
CDR3 protein: ASSQEGDRGVNEQF

V gene: TRBV12-3/TRBV12-4
J gene: TRBJ2-1
CDR3 protein: ASRPGGTPSAEQF

V gene: TRBV6-1
J gene: TRBJ1-2
CDR3 protein: ASSAELARGQNNYGYT